This is a list of T cell receptor beta chains from one sample in a study of blood T cells in healthy people across ages. A single record per CDR3 protein comes from TCRdb applying MiXCR to the 5' RACE reads. Of some 1.4 million distinct CDR3 sequences listed, 42% were seen once; the top ten hold under 8%. The sample comprised blood. These receptor sequences come from a woman between 18 and 29 years old in good health. Both conserved end residues are part of each CDR3. A D gene is named only where the DNA matches it firmly. Expanded clones get a size class; other rows say once, few or many, or leave the size out.

clone size: -
J gene: TRBJ1-6
V gene: TRBV27
D gene: -
CDR3 length: 13
CDR3 protein: CASSRWGIQSLHF
CDR3 DNA: TGTGCCAGCAGTCGGTGGGGAATTCAGTCCCTCCACTTT

clone size: few
J gene: TRBJ2-7
V gene: TRBV5-1
D gene: -
CDR3 length: 15
CDR3 protein: CASSLGGPPSYEQYF
CDR3 DNA: TGCGCCAGCAGCTTGGGGGGACCCCCATCCTACGAGCAGTACTTC

clone size: -
J gene: TRBJ1-2
V gene: TRBV6-6
D gene: -
CDR3 length: 15
CDR3 protein: CASSRDGTRPYGYTF
CDR3 DNA: TGTGCCAGCAGTCGCGACGGAACCCGACCATATGGCTACACCTTC

clone size: few
J gene: TRBJ2-3
V gene: TRBV4-1
D gene: TRBD2
CDR3 length: 15
CDR3 protein: CASSQRLAGPDTQYF
CDR3 DNA: TGCGCCAGCAGCCAACGACTAGCGGGACCAGATACGCAGTATTTT

clone size: few
J gene: TRBJ2-6
V gene: TRBV7-2
D gene: -
CDR3 length: 17
CDR3 protein: CASPGGPSLSGANVLTF
CDR3 DNA: TGTGCCAGCCCTGGGGGGCCCTCCCTCTCTGGGGCCAACGTCCTGACTTTC

clone size: -
J gene: TRBJ2-3
V gene: TRBV12-3/TRBV12-4
D gene: TRBD1
CDR3 length: 17
CDR3 protein: CASSLHPLGQGADTQYF
CDR3 DNA: TGTGCCAGCAGTTTACATCCCCTAGGACAGGGCGCAGATACGCAGTATTTT

clone size: -
J gene: TRBJ2-3
V gene: TRBV4-1
D gene: -
CDR3 length: 17
CDR3 protein: CASSQDPLAWSVNTQYF
CDR3 DNA: TGCGCCAGCAGCCAAGATCCCCTAGCGTGGAGTGTTAATACGCAGTATTTT

clone size: few
J gene: TRBJ2-2
V gene: TRBV7-9
D gene: TRBD1
CDR3 length: 16
CDR3 protein: CASSFTPGQGTGELFF
CDR3 DNA: TGTGCCAGCAGCTTCACGCCGGGACAGGGAACCGGGGAGCTGTTTTTT

clone size: many
J gene: TRBJ1-6
V gene: TRBV6-6
D gene: -
CDR3 length: 14
CDR3 protein: CASSPTGGNSPLHF
CDR3 DNA: TGTGCCAGCAGTCCGACAGGCGGGAATTCACCCCTCCACTTT

clone size: -
J gene: TRBJ2-2
V gene: TRBV7-2
D gene: TRBD2
CDR3 length: 14
CDR3 protein: CASSLVRGGGELFF
CDR3 DNA: TGTGCCAGCAGCTTGGTTCGGGGGGGCGGGGAGCTGTTTTTT

clone size: once
J gene: TRBJ1-1
V gene: TRBV28
D gene: -
CDR3 length: 14
CDR3 protein: CASTLGGLGTEAFF
CDR3 DNA: TGTGCCAGCACCTTGGGAGGGCTTGGGACTGAAGCTTTCTTT

clone size: -
J gene: TRBJ1-4
V gene: TRBV21-1
D gene: -
CDR3 length: 16
CDR3 protein: CASSLSDRGGGEKLFF
CDR3 DNA: TGTGCCAGCAGCCTATCGGACAGGGGAGGTGGAGAAAAACTGTTTTTT

clone size: -
J gene: TRBJ2-5
V gene: TRBV12-3/TRBV12-4
D gene: -
CDR3 length: 14
CDR3 protein: CATGASGFYNEQYF
CDR3 DNA: TGTGCTACGGGGGCTAGCGGATTCTACAATGAGCAGTACTTC

clone size: few
J gene: TRBJ1-2
V gene: TRBV6-1
D gene: -
CDR3 length: 12
CDR3 protein: CASSEVAAGYTF
CDR3 DNA: TGTGCCAGCAGTGAAGTGGCGGCTGGCTACACCTTC

clone size: -
J gene: TRBJ2-7
V gene: TRBV12-3/TRBV12-4
D gene: TRBD1
CDR3 length: 16
CDR3 protein: CASSTYKTGNPYEQYF
CDR3 DNA: TGTGCCAGCAGTACCTACAAGACAGGGAATCCCTACGAGCAGTACTTC

clone size: -
J gene: TRBJ2-1
V gene: TRBV3-1
D gene: -
CDR3 length: 17
CDR3 protein: CASSQDRGGGSYNEQFF
CDR3 DNA: TGTGCCAGCAGCCAAGATCGAGGGGGGGGCTCCTACAATGAGCAGTTCTTC

clone size: few
J gene: TRBJ2-7
V gene: TRBV4-1
D gene: TRBD2
CDR3 length: 17
CDR3 protein: CASSQDPSGGSYNEQYF
CDR3 DNA: TGCGCCAGCAGCCAAGACCCTAGCGGGGGGTCCTACAATGAGCAGTACTTC